The 30 T cell receptor beta chains presented below share a single source sample, sequenced in a study of OX40 agonist ivuxolimab in advanced cancers. Repertoires were generated with immunoSEQ multiplex PCR, while TCRdb's copy carries only in-frame clones and drops some. The data contain 45,000 to 55,000 clones, approximately 85% of them singletons. Source: CD4+ or CD8+ T cells sorted from blood, taken in a trial of the OX40 agonist ivuxolimab. The receptors were sampled from an adult with an advanced solid tumor such as melanoma, head and neck, liver or kidney cancer.

Comment on this clone: A read error may account for a junction end that differs from germline. The same CDR3 also results from other DNA sequences found in this sample. The V gene is TRBV30, the J gene TRBJ2-3, with 9 nucleotides matching TRBD1. Germline V CDR1 and CDR2: GTSNPN, SVGIG (reference sequence). The CDR3 covers 20 residues. CDR3 in amino acids: CAWSAGTGWLAGGFTDTQYF. CDR3 sequence (DNA): TGTGCCTGGAGTGCCGGGACAGGGTGGTTAGCAGGAGGGTTCACAGATACGCAGTATTTC. The variable domain in full, with the rest retrieved from reference TRBV30 and TRBJ2-3, is SQTIHQWPATLVQPVGSPLSLECTVEGTSNPNLYWYRQAAGRGLQLLFYSVGIGQISSEVPQNLSASRPQDRQFILSSKKLLLSDSGFYLCAWSAGTGWLAGGFTDTQYFGPGTRLTVL.

The chain couples TRBV6-5 to TRBJ2-7; tentative D call: TRBD2 (5 bases). Germline loops: CDR1 MNHEY, CDR2 SVGAGI. The CDR3 is 14 amino acids. Trimming removed 0 bases at V and 4 bases at J, with 10 bases between. The CDR3 nucleotides read TGTGCCAGCAGTTACTCGAGGGCAGTTTACGAGCAGTACTTC. Its translation is CASSYSRAVYEQYF.

The rearrangement uses TRBV7-9 and TRBJ2-5; D possibly corresponds to TRBD2 (6 bases). Between the trimmed V and J ends, which lost 1 base and 5 bases, there was a span of 11 bases. This CDR3 is built from 14 residues. CDR1 SEHNR and CDR2 FQNEAQ come from the germline V gene (reference sequence). DNA for the CDR3: TGTGCCAGCAGCTTAGGACGGGAGAGGGAGACCCAGTACTTC. As protein: CASSLGRERETQYF.

The genes are TRBV18 and TRBJ2-1; 9 positions match TRBD2. J gave up 6 bases and V 4 bases, and 7 bases lay outside the gene matches. The CDR3 runs to 15 residues. In germline, CDR1 is KGHSH, CDR2 LQKENI. The CDR3: CASSLPGTSFNEQFF. In nucleotides, the CDR3 is TGTGCCAGCTCACTGCCCGGGACTAGCTTCAATGAGCAGTTCTTC.

In this sample, this clone turned up once. The chain recombines TRBV4-1 with TRBJ2-2; TRBD2 agrees at 9 bases. The germline CDR1 and CDR2 sequences are MGHRA and YSYEKL. V lost 5 bases to trimming and J lost 5 bases; unmatched junction nucleotides: 9. This CDR3 has 16 residues. CDR3 in amino acids: CASSTLAGWRTGELFF. CDR3 nucleotide sequence: TGCGCCAGCAGCACCCTAGCGGGATGGCGTACCGGGGAGCTGTTTTTT.

This chain connects TRBV19 to TRBJ2-2, with 9 bases matching TRBD2. Germline loops: CDR1 LNHDA, CDR2 SQIVND (reference sequence). J lost 5 bases, V lost 6 bases, and 10 bases had no gene match. The CDR3 is 16 residues long. CDR3 nucleotides: TGTGCCAGTAGCCGTAGCGGGAGAGATTGGACCGGGGAGCTGTTTTTT. This codes for CASSRSGRDWTGELFF.

The chain has TRBV29-1 and TRBJ1-2; D is unclear. The CDR3 loop spans 14 amino acids. CDR1 is SQVTM, CDR2 ANQGSEA, per germline. The germline V and J ends were trimmed by 1 base and 8 bases, with 17 bases remaining between them. As DNA, the CDR3 is TGCAGCGTTGAAGGGGCCGCAGGACGTGGCGGCTACACCTTC. Its translation: CSVEGAAGRGGYTF. Full variable domain (missing parts from reference TRBV29-1 and TRBJ1-2): SAVISQKPSRDICQRGTSLTIQCQVDSQVTMMFWYRQQPGQSLTLIATANQGSEATYESGFVIDKFPISRPNLTFSTLTVSNMSPEDSSIYLCSVEGAAGRGGYTFGSGTRLTVV.

This clone was counted only a few times. The chain employs TRBV7-8 and TRBJ2-3; 8 bases are a match to TRBD1. Germline-derived CDR1 and CDR2 are SGHVS and FQNEAQ. J was trimmed by 2 bases and V by 2 bases; bases with no gene match: 3. The length of the CDR3 is 15 residues. The CDR3 nucleotides read TGTGCCAGCAGCTTATACAGGGGGGACACAGATACGCAGTATTTT. Encoded protein: CASSLYRGDTDTQYF.

The V and J genes are TRBV11-2 and TRBJ1-4; 9 bases agree with TRBD1. Germline CDR1 reads SGHAT; CDR2 reads FQNNGV. The CDR3 is made up of 14 amino acids. With 1 base clipped from V and 6 bases from J, the junction kept 0 bases outside the gene matches. CDR3 DNA: TGTGCCAGCAGCTTAGGGACAGGGGATGAAAAACTGTTTTTT. It encodes CASSLGTGDEKLFF.

The chain links TRBV2 to TRBJ2-5, with 7 bases fitting TRBD1. Germline CDR1 SNHLY, CDR2 FYNNEI. V shed 7 bases, J shed 5 bases, and the junction held 13 bases outside the gene matches. The length of the CDR3 is 15 residues. The chain's CDR3 is CASKRDSTPGETQYF. As DNA, the CDR3 is TGTGCCAGCAAACGGGACAGTACCCCCGGGGAGACCCAGTACTTC. Based on the CDR3 plus reference TRBV2 and TRBJ2-5, the full variable domain is EPEVTQTPSHQVTQMGQEVILRCVPISNHLYFYWYRQILGQKVEFLVSFYNNEISEKSEIFDDQFSVERPDGSNFTLKIRSTKLEDSAMYFCASKRDSTPGETQYFGPGTRLLVL.

This clone was seen once. The DNA of the CDR3 is TGTGCCAGCAGCCTGGGACAGAACACCGGGGAGCTGTTTTTT. Protein product: CASSLGQNTGELFF. This rearrangement joins TRBV7-6 to TRBJ2-2; D may be TRBD1 (6 bases). This CDR3 is 14 amino acids long. With 5 bases removed from V and 1 base from J, the gap between germline ends came to 8 bases. Germline V CDR1 and CDR2: SGHVS, FNYEAQ.

The chain's CDR3 is CASSYSRVGTDTQYF. The CDR3 DNA follows: TGTGCCAGCAGTTACTCGAGGGTTGGGACAGATACGCAGTATTTT. The chain employs TRBV6-5 and TRBJ2-3, with a possible D match to TRBD2 (5 bases). Between the trimmed V and J ends, which lost 0 bases and 3 bases, there was a span of 10 bases. The CDR3 is 15 amino acids. The germline V gene encodes CDR1 MNHEY and CDR2 SVGAGI.

The chain links TRBV18 to TRBJ2-5, with D perhaps matching TRBD1 (6 bases). The CDR3 spans 16 residues. V was shortened by 2 bases and J by 2 bases, with 15 bases between the two germline ends. From germline, CDR1 is KGHSH and CDR2 LQKENI. The CDR3 loop reads CASSPAVGALQETQYF. The CDR3 nucleotides are TGTGCCAGCTCACCAGCCGTGGGGGCACTTCAAGAGACCCAGTACTTC. Full variable domain (outside the CDR3, taken from reference TRBV18 and TRBJ2-5): NAGVMQNPRHLVRRRGQEARLRCSPMKGHSHVYWYRQLPEEGLKFMVYLQKENIIDESGMPKERFSAEFPKEGPSILRIQQVVRGDSAAYFCASSPAVGALQETQYFGPGTRLLVL.

The chain links TRBV5-1 to TRBJ1-1, with 7 bases matching TRBD1. The germline CDR1 and CDR2 sequences are SGHRS and YFSETQ. Trimming removed 0 bases from V and 8 bases from J; junction bases left unmatched: 13. There are 16 residues in the CDR3. The CDR3 DNA reads as TGCGCCAGCAGCTTGGGGATCACCTGGACAGGACAGGAAGCTTTCTTT. Its translation is CASSLGITWTGQEAFF.

This chain links TRBV19 with TRBJ2-1, with 7 bases aligning to TRBD2. The CDR3 is 14 residues long. The ends lost 5 bases at V and 4 bases at J; junction bases unmatched: 5. Germline V gene sequence: CDR1 LNHDA, CDR2 SQIVND (reference sequence). The CDR3, as DNA: TGTGCCAGTAGTGGCCTGGGGGGGTACAATGAGCAGTTCTTC. Protein product: CASSGLGGYNEQFF.

The chain has TRBV2 and TRBJ2-2; 9 nucleotides match TRBD2. The V gene's germline CDR1 is SNHLY and CDR2 FYNNEI. J gave up 9 bases and V 11 bases, and 10 bases lay outside the gene matches. The CDR3 sequence is 13 residues long. CDR3 nucleotides: TGTGCCGCCGGTATAGGACTAGCGAGGGAGCTGTTTTTT. Translation gives CAAGIGLARELFF.

The rearrangement joins TRBV2 to TRBJ2-5; 10 bases agree with TRBD2. Germline CDR1 SNHLY, CDR2 FYNNEI. The CDR3 covers 17 residues. V was clipped by 4 bases and J by 5 bases; unmatched bases: 13. CDR3 loop: CASSALQAGGPGETQYF. Written as DNA, the CDR3 is TGTGCCAGCAGTGCCCTCCAAGCGGGAGGGCCGGGGGAGACCCAGTACTTC.

This clone is hyperexpanded within its sample. This rearrangement joins TRBV4-1 to TRBJ1-3; a possible D gene is TRBD1 (5 bases). CDR1 and CDR2 from the germline V gene are MGHRA and YSYEKL. This CDR3 is 18 amino acids long. Trimming removed 4 bases from V and 6 bases from J, with 25 bases in between. The CDR3 is CASSLRLSGTPLENTIYF. The DNA for the CDR3 is TGCGCCAGCAGCCTTAGACTGTCCGGGACTCCCTTGGAAAACACCATATATTTT.

This clone occurred once. CDR3 DNA: TGTGCCACGGGGGTGTATCACGAGCAGTACTTC. The encoded protein is CATGVYHEQYF. The chain uses TRBV7-2 and TRBJ2-7; the D gene is possibly TRBD2 (6 bases). Looked up from germline, CDR1 is SGHTA and CDR2 is FQGNSA. V lost 10 bases, J lost 5 bases, and 12 bases lay in between. The CDR3 length is 11 residues.

The V and J genes are TRBV18 and TRBJ2-5; unclear D gene. Trimming pared 2 bases from V and 1 base from J, leaving 11 bases between. Germline CDR1 and CDR2: KGHSH and LQKENI. The CDR3 runs 15 residues. The CDR3 region is CASSPKGFSQETQYF. In DNA form, the CDR3 reads TGTGCCAGCTCACCAAAGGGTTTCAGCCAAGAGACCCAGTACTTC.

The chain employs TRBV28 and TRBJ2-3; D is unresolved. Germline CDR1 is MDHEN and CDR2 is SYDVKM. This CDR3 comprises 12 residues. V gave up 4 bases and J gave up 4 bases, with 6 bases separating them. The CDR3 region has the DNA TGTGCCAGCAGTTCTCAATCAGATACGCAGTATTTT. Protein product: CASSSQSDTQYF.

The chain uses TRBV5-4 and TRBJ2-7; TRBD1 aligns across 9 bases. The CDR3 covers 16 residues. Germline CDR1 SGHNT, CDR2 YYREEE (reference sequence). The ends lost 1 base at V and 0 bases at J; junction bases unmatched: 5. CDR3 amino acids: CASSLPPGQGSYEQYF. In nucleotides, the CDR3 is TGTGCCAGCAGCTTGCCGCCGGGACAGGGCTCCTACGAGCAGTACTTC.

CDR3 nucleotides: TGTGCCAGCAGCTTAACTTGGGGGTACCAAGAGACCCAGTACTTC. As protein: CASSLTWGYQETQYF. This chain uses TRBV7-2 with TRBJ2-5; D tentatively fits TRBD1 or TRBD2 (5 bases each). The CDR3 contains 15 residues. Trimming cost V 2 bases and J 0 bases, with 10 bases left between them. In germline, CDR1 is SGHTA, CDR2 FQGNSA.

J is TRBJ1-5 and V is TRBV30; D unresolved. Per germline, CDR1 GTSNPN and CDR2 SVGIG (reference sequence). The CDR3 is made up of 15 amino acids. Between the trimmed V and J ends, which lost 0 bases and 0 bases, there was a span of 9 bases. The CDR3 spells CAWSVPRYSNQPQHF. The CDR3 DNA reads as TGTGCCTGGAGTGTACCCCGGTATAGCAATCAGCCCCAGCATTTT. The full variable domain, completed using reference TRBV30 and TRBJ1-5, is SQTIHQWPATLVQPVGSPLSLECTVEGTSNPNLYWYRQAAGRGLQLLFYSVGIGQISSEVPQNLSASRPQDRQFILSSKKLLLSDSGFYLCAWSVPRYSNQPQHFGDGTRLSIL.

The chain combines TRBV6-1 with TRBJ2-1, with 12 bases lining up with TRBD2. Germline CDR1 MNHNS, CDR2 SASEGT. J gave up 6 bases and V 10 bases, and 7 bases lay outside the gene matches. The CDR3 contains 14 residues. The CDR3 DNA reads as TGTGCCACGGAAACTAGCGGGAGGAGCAATGAGCAGTTCTTC. Translated: CATETSGRSNEQFF.

This clone was recorded once. The chain joins TRBV5-6 to TRBJ1-1; D gene unclear. Germline V gives CDR1 SGHDT, CDR2 YYEEEE. The V end lost 2 bases, the J end lost 1 base, and 6 bases lay between the germline ends. The CDR3 consists of 13 residues. The CDR3 bases are TGTGCCAGCAGCTTCTCACGGAACACTGAAGCTTTCTTT. It specifies CASSFSRNTEAFF.

This chain connects TRBV9 to TRBJ2-2; D gene uncertain. V was trimmed by 0 bases and J by 7 bases, leaving 7 bases between them. CDR1 is SGDLS and CDR2 is YYNGEE in the germline V gene. The CDR3 extends over 13 amino acids. CDR3 bases: TGTGCCAGCAGCGTAGGCAGTTACGGGGAGCTGTTTTTT. This codes for CASSVGSYGELFF.

This sequence joins TRBV18 and TRBJ2-1; maybe TRBD2 (5 bases). With 0 bases removed from V and 0 bases from J, the gap between germline ends came to 12 bases. The CDR3 consists of 17 residues. The germline CDR1 and CDR2 sequences are KGHSH and LQKENI. CDR3: CASSPPSGKSSYNEQFF. The CDR3 nucleotides read TGTGCCAGCTCACCACCATCGGGGAAAAGCTCCTACAATGAGCAGTTCTTC.

The CDR3 nucleotides read TGCGCCAGCAGCTTGGCCGCTGGAGCTGGGGCCAACGTCCTGACTTTC. Protein product: CASSLAAGAGANVLTF. The rearrangement joins TRBV5-1 to TRBJ2-6; no clear D. Trimming shortened V by 0 bases and J by 2 bases, and 9 bases separated the two germline ends. Per the germline V gene, CDR1 is SGHRS and CDR2 is YFSETQ. This CDR3 region has 16 residues. Variable domain in full (rest from reference TRBV5-1 and TRBJ2-6): KAGVTQTPRYLIKTRGQQVTLSCSPISGHRSVSWYQQTPGQGLQFLFEYFSETQRNKGNFPGRFSGRQFSNSRSEMNVSTLELGDSALYLCASSLAAGAGANVLTFGAGSRLTVL.

V gene TRBV9 combines with J gene TRBJ2-7, with TRBD2 identical over 8 bases. V shed 0 bases, J shed 0 bases, and the junction held 2 bases outside the gene matches. There are 15 residues in the CDR3. Germline values: CDR1 SGDLS, CDR2 YYNGEE. The CDR3 nucleotides are TGTGCCAGCAGCGTAGAAGCGGGAGCCTCCTACGAGCAGTACTTC. Protein sequence: CASSVEAGASYEQYF.